The 27 T cell receptor beta chains listed next were all sequenced from one sample in a study of shared clonotypes between healthy human individuals. This table comes from immunoSEQ multiplex PCR, and its TCRdb copy is limited to in-frame clones, with some not included. The sample has fewer than 600,000 clones; roughly 80% are singletons. The sample taken for sequencing was PBMCs. The receptors were gathered from a middle-aged woman in good health. Some clones in this sample may be carry-over from other donors' samples.

The V and J genes are TRBV27 and TRBJ2-7; D not certain. Germline CDR1 reads MNHEY; CDR2 reads SMNVEV (reference sequence). This CDR3 region has 14 residues. The germline V and J ends were trimmed by 3 bases and 3 bases, with 12 bases remaining between them. The CDR3 here is CASSFGLNNYEQYF. The CDR3 nucleotides are TGTGCCAGCAGTTTCGGTCTGAATAACTACGAGCAGTACTTC.

This sequence joins TRBV18 and TRBJ2-5, with unresolved D. Germline V gene sequence: CDR1 KGHSH, CDR2 LQKENI. V was pared by 2 bases and J by 3 bases, with 10 bases between. This CDR3 has 14 residues. Written as DNA, the CDR3 is TGTGCCAGCTCACCAGGGCCGGGCAAAGAGACCCAGTACTTC. This gives the protein CASSPGPGKETQYF.

This rearrangement joins TRBV11-3 to TRBJ1-1; D gene uncertain. There are 13 residues in the CDR3. Germline V gives CDR1 SGHNT, CDR2 YENEEA. V lost 2 bases, J lost 5 bases, and 9 bases lay in between. The CDR3 nucleotides read TGTGCCAGCAGCTTACTCGGGGTGACTGAAGCTTTCTTT. Residues: CASSLLGVTEAFF. The full variable domain, in which reference TRBV11-3 and TRBJ1-1 provide the parts outside the CDR3, is EAGVVQSPRYKIIEKKQPVAFWCNPISGHNTLYWYLQNLGQGPELLIRYENEEAVDDSQLPKDRFSAERLKGVDSTLKIQPAELGDSAVYLCASSLLGVTEAFFGQGTRLTVV.

This clone has a handful of counts. CDR3 sequence (DNA): TGTGCCAGTAAGATGGGACAGCTGAACACTGAAGCTTTCTTT. Protein: CASKMGQLNTEAFF. The rearrangement links TRBV19 to TRBJ1-1; 7 bases match TRBD1. V lost 7 bases and J lost 0; bases outside the gene matches: 5. There are 14 residues in the CDR3. Per the germline V gene, CDR1 is LNHDA and CDR2 is SQIVND (reference sequence). Variable domain in full (rest from reference TRBV19 and TRBJ1-1): DGGITQSPKYLFRKEGQNVTLSCEQNLNHDAMYWYRQDPGQGLRLIYYSQIVNDFQKGDIAEGYSVSREKKESFPLTVTSAQKNPTAFYLCASKMGQLNTEAFFGQGTRLTVV.

V is TRBV6-6 and J is TRBJ2-7; D perhaps matches TRBD1 (5 bases). The V gene lost 6 bases and the J gene lost 0 bases, with 12 bases spanning the gap. CDR1 MNHNY and CDR2 SVGAGI come from the germline V gene (reference sequence). The CDR3 sequence is 14 residues long. The CDR3 loop is CASRIQESSYEQYF. CDR3 DNA: TGTGCCAGCAGAATACAGGAAAGCTCCTACGAGCAGTACTTC.

There are many counts of this clone. V usage is TRBV10-3 and J usage is TRBJ2-1; D may be TRBD2 (6 bases). The V end lost 2 bases, the J end lost 3 bases, and 17 bases lay between the germline ends. Germline V lookup: CDR1 ENHRY, CDR2 SYGVKD. This CDR3 region has 17 residues. The CDR3 nucleotides read TGTGCCATCAGTGAGCCCTTCTCTAGCGCAAACTACAATGAGCAGTTCTTC. Its protein is CAISEPFSSANYNEQFF.

Points on this clone: Since a much larger clone is just one base distant, this may be a read error. Because it lacks the conserved phenylalanine or tryptophan at the end, this CDR3 is likely a read error. The chain recombines TRBV6-5 with TRBJ2-7; D call uncertain. The germline V gene has CDR1 MNHEY and CDR2 SVGAGI. The CDR3 is 14 residues long. The V end lost 6 bases, the J end lost 2 bases, and 14 bases lay between the germline ends. CDR3 sequence (DNA): TGTGCCAGCAGGGTATCGACTGCGACCTACGAGCAGTACCTC. Translated, it gives CASRVSTATYEQYL.

CDR3 residues: CASSLTGHSNTEAFF. The CDR3 bases are TGTGCCAGCAGCTTAACGGGACATTCGAACACTGAAGCTTTCTTT. This chain uses TRBV7-3 with TRBJ1-1; tentative D call: TRBD1 (6 bases). The CDR3 spans 15 residues. Germline V gene data show CDR1 as SGHTA and CDR2 as FQGTGA. The V and J ends lost 0 bases and 1 base respectively, with 9 bases between them.

The rearrangement uses TRBV5-1 and TRBJ2-2; 9 bases are a match to TRBD2. The germline V gene encodes CDR1 SGHRS and CDR2 YFSETQ. Germline trimming cut 4 bases from V and 5 bases from J; bases unmatched to any gene: 12. The CDR3 consists of 17 residues. The chain's CDR3 is CASSPRSTSGRTGELFF. CDR3 nucleotide sequence: TGCGCCAGCAGCCCCCGTTCGACTAGCGGTAGGACCGGGGAGCTGTTTTTT.

The J gene is TRBJ1-1, the V gene TRBV18; TRBD1 might be the D (5 bases). Germline V gene sequence: CDR1 KGHSH, CDR2 LQKENI. This CDR3 has 15 amino acids. Trimming took off 4 bases at V and 3 bases at J, with 15 bases between the two ends. The CDR3 sequence: CASSRRDRGYTEAFF. In nucleotides, the CDR3 is TGTGCCAGCTCACGTAGGGATCGGGGCTACACTGAAGCTTTCTTT.

The chain combines TRBV18 with TRBJ2-5, with D perhaps TRBD1 (5 bases). Trimming left V 2 bases short and J 2 bases short, with 9 bases between. The CDR3 sequence is 14 residues long. The germline V gene encodes CDR1 KGHSH and CDR2 LQKENI. Written as DNA, the CDR3 is TGTGCCAGCTCACCAGGGGCGCAACAAGAGACCCAGTACTTC. Its translation: CASSPGAQQETQYF.

The CDR3 region is CASSLAGGGMNTEAFF. The CDR3 DNA is TGTGCCAGCAGCTTAGCGGGAGGGGGGATGAACACTGAAGCTTTCTTT. The genes are TRBV7-8 and TRBJ1-1; TRBD1 might be the D (6 bases). The CDR3 is made up of 16 amino acids. Germline V gene sequence: CDR1 SGHVS, CDR2 FQNEAQ. V shed 0 bases and J shed 0 bases, with 11 bases lying between them.

The chain links TRBV7-9 to TRBJ1-4; perhaps TRBD1 as D (5 bases). Germline loops: CDR1 SEHNR, CDR2 FQNEAQ (reference sequence). This CDR3 is 14 amino acids long. The V and J ends lost 3 bases and 4 bases respectively, with 9 bases between them. The CDR3 here is CASSLTVNNEKLFF. The CDR3 DNA is TGTGCCAGCAGCTTGACAGTTAATAATGAAAAACTGTTTTTT. The whole variable domain, remainder taken from reference TRBV7-9 and TRBJ1-4, is DTGVSQNPRHKITKRGQNVTFRCDPISEHNRLYWYRQTLGQGPEFLTYFQNEAQLEKSRLLSDRFSAERPKGSFSTLEIQRTEQGDSAMYLCASSLTVNNEKLFFGSGTQLSVL.

The chain combines TRBV29-1 with TRBJ2-3; D possibly uses TRBD1 or TRBD2 (5 bases each). Germline-derived CDR1 and CDR2 are SQVTM and ANQGSEA. Trimming took off 3 bases at V and 4 bases at J, with 20 bases between the two ends. The CDR3 length is 16 residues. The CDR3 DNA follows: TGCAGCGTTGATACTACAGGATTGGACGGGGCAGATACGCAGTATTTT. It yields the protein CSVDTTGLDGADTQYF.

This chain connects TRBV28 to TRBJ2-7; TRBD2 agrees at 12 bases. Trimming took 2 bases from V and 6 from J; bases not matched to a gene: 8. Looked up from germline, CDR1 is MDHEN and CDR2 is SYDVKM. The CDR3 is made up of 16 amino acids. CDR3 nucleotide sequence: TGTGCCAGCAGTTTAGCTAGCGGGAGGGCCAAACGCGAGCAGTACTTC. The encoded protein is CASSLASGRAKREQYF.

This chain connects TRBV19 to TRBJ1-4; 7 nucleotides match TRBD1. V trimming: 6 bases; J trimming: 5 bases; junction bases outside the gene matches: 15. This CDR3 spans 17 amino acids. Germline CDR1 and CDR2: LNHDA and SQIVND (reference sequence). The CDR3 protein is CASSQHSQGIANEKLFF. CDR3 DNA sequence: TGTGCCAGTAGCCAACATTCACAGGGGATAGCGAATGAAAAACTGTTTTTT. The full variable domain, with the rest looked up from reference TRBV19 and TRBJ1-4, is DGGITQSPKYLFRKEGQNVTLSCEQNLNHDAMYWYRQDPGQGLRLIYYSQIVNDFQKGDIAEGYSVSREKKESFPLTVTSAQKNPTAFYLCASSQHSQGIANEKLFFGSGTQLSVL.

The CDR3 DNA reads as TGCGCCAGCAGCTTAGCGGGCGGGAGCACAGATACGCAGTATTTT. Translated, it gives CASSLAGGSTDTQYF. The rearrangement links TRBV5-1 to TRBJ2-3; TRBD2 is a possible D gene (6 bases). CDR3 length equals 15 residues. The ends were cut back, 2 bases at V and 0 bases at J, with 10 bases in the middle. Germline-derived CDR1 and CDR2 are SGHRS and YFSETQ.

V is TRBV14 and J is TRBJ1-2; 8 nucleotides line up with TRBD1. This CDR3 has 16 residues. J lost 4 bases, V lost 0 bases, and 7 bases had no gene match. Per germline, CDR1 SGHDN and CDR2 FVKESK. Here the CDR3 DNA reads TGTGCCAGCAGCCAAGACCGTCGACAGGGGAGCTATGGCTACACCTTC. Translation: CASSQDRRQGSYGYTF. Based on the CDR3 plus reference TRBV14 and TRBJ1-2, the full variable domain is EAGVTQFPSHSVIEKGQTVTLRCDPISGHDNLYWYRRVMGKEIKFLLHFVKESKQDESGMPNNRFLAERTGGTYSTLKVQPAELEDSGVYFCASSQDRRQGSYGYTFGSGTRLTVV.

The V call is TRBV5-1, the J call TRBJ1-1; D unresolved. The V and J ends lost 0 bases and 4 bases respectively, with 7 bases between them. The germline V gene has CDR1 SGHRS and CDR2 YFSETQ. The CDR3 is 13 residues long. The CDR3 DNA is TGCGCCAGCAGCTTGGATGTAGGCACTGAAGCTTTCTTT. Encoded protein: CASSLDVGTEAFF.

The chain joins TRBV9 to TRBJ2-3; 7 bases agree with TRBD1. Germline CDR1 and CDR2: SGDLS and YYNGEE. CDR3 length: 14 residues. V lost 4 bases to trimming and J lost 4 bases; unmatched junction nucleotides: 6. The CDR3 DNA sequence: TGTGCCAGCAGCCCAACAGGGGCAGCAGATACGCAGTATTTT. Its protein product is CASSPTGAADTQYF.

This clone was seen a few times. One base separates it from a far larger clone, so it is likely a read error. The sample contains more than one DNA sequence encoding this CDR3. The rearrangement joins TRBV2 to TRBJ2-7, with a possible D match to TRBD2 (5 bases). Trimming took off 6 bases at V and 0 bases at J, with 12 bases between the two ends. Germline values: CDR1 SNHLY, CDR2 FYNNEI. CDR3 length: 14 amino acids. CDR3 nucleotide sequence: TGTGCCAGCAGCGAGGGCAGCTACTCCTACGAGCAGTACTTC. It yields the protein CASSEGSYSYEQYF.

In the case of this clone: Additional DNA sequences in this sample encode the identical CDR3. The CDR3 reads CASSVRGAGELFF. For the CDR3, the DNA is TGTGCCAGCAGCGTAAGGGGAGCGGGGGAGCTGTTTTTT. The V gene is TRBV9, the J gene TRBJ2-2; D may correspond to TRBD1 or TRBD2 (5 bases each). Germline V gene sequence: CDR1 SGDLS, CDR2 YYNGEE. The CDR3 has 13 amino acids. Trimming left V 1 base short and J 8 bases short, with 9 bases between.

The gene calls are TRBV28 and TRBJ1-5; a weak D match, TRBD1 (5 bases). Germline V gene sequence: CDR1 MDHEN, CDR2 SYDVKM. The CDR3 is 15 residues long. Trimming removed 2 bases at V and 5 bases at J, with 13 bases between. DNA for the CDR3: TGTGCCAGCAGTTTAAGTTTGAGGGGTCATCAGCCCCAGCATTTT. Translating it yields CASSLSLRGHQPQHF.

The chain is built from TRBV28 and TRBJ1-3; no reliable D call. V was clipped by 1 base and J by 0 bases, with 7 bases between them. Germline V CDR1 and CDR2: MDHEN, SYDVKM. The CDR3 runs 15 residues. CDR3 sequence reads: CASSLSTSSGNTIYF. Written as DNA, the CDR3 is TGTGCCAGCAGTTTATCCACCAGCTCTGGAAACACCATATATTTT. The entire variable domain, with the rest obtained from reference TRBV28 and TRBJ1-3, is as follows: DVKVTQSSRYLVKRTGEKVFLECVQDMDHENMFWYRQDPGLGLRLIYFSYDVKMKEKGDIPEGYSVSREKKERFSLILESASTNQTSMYLCASSLSTSSGNTIYFGEGSWLTVV.

This CDR3 reads CSAQQGVNTGELFF. The DNA for the CDR3 is TGCAGCGCCCAACAGGGGGTGAACACCGGGGAGCTGTTTTTT. This rearrangement joins TRBV29-1 to TRBJ2-2; TRBD1 agrees at 8 bases. Unmatched junction bases numbered 5, after V lost 7 bases and J lost 1 base. In germline, CDR1 is SQVTM, CDR2 ANQGSEA. This CDR3 spans 14 amino acids.

The chain combines TRBV6-5 with TRBJ2-5; no firm D call. Germline loops: CDR1 MNHEY, CDR2 SVGAGI. V shed 0 bases and J shed 2 bases, with 10 bases lying between them. This CDR3 comprises 15 residues. The chain's CDR3 is CASSYSKGVQETQYF. The CDR3 bases are TGTGCCAGCAGTTACTCGAAGGGCGTACAAGAGACCCAGTACTTC.

This chain joins TRBV27 and TRBJ2-1; TRBD2 matches at 14 bases. V was clipped by 5 bases and J by 7 bases; unmatched bases: 16. Germline V CDR1 and CDR2: MNHEY, SMNVEV (reference sequence). This CDR3 has 19 residues. The DNA of the CDR3 is TGTGCCAGCAGTAAAACCTCGAATAGACTAGCGGGAGGGCGGAATGAGCAGTTCTTC. Amino acid sequence: CASSKTSNRLAGGRNEQFF.